The sequence of this TCR beta chain was determined in a study of OX40 agonist ivuxolimab in advanced cancers. Study information: With ivuxolimab, an agonistic anti-OX40 (CD134) antibody, patients were treated. Cancers in dose escalation were hepatocellular, melanoma, renal cell and head and neck.

TCRdb's copy holds only in-frame clones and misses some; the assay was immunoSEQ multiplex PCR. The table includes 67,000 or so clones, around 90% detected once. The receptor was derived from an adult with an advanced solid tumor such as melanoma, head and neck, liver or kidney cancer. The sequenced sample was CD4+ or CD8+ T cells sorted from blood, obtained in a trial of the OX40 agonist ivuxolimab.

CDR3 region: CASKLRNQPQHF. The CDR3 DNA reads TGTGCCAGCAAGTTGCGAAATCAGCCCCAGCATTTT. The genes are TRBV2 and TRBJ1-5; no definite D call. Germline values: CDR1 SNHLY, CDR2 FYNNEI. Between the trimmed V and J ends, which lost 7 bases and 4 bases, there was a span of 8 bases. There are 12 residues in the CDR3.